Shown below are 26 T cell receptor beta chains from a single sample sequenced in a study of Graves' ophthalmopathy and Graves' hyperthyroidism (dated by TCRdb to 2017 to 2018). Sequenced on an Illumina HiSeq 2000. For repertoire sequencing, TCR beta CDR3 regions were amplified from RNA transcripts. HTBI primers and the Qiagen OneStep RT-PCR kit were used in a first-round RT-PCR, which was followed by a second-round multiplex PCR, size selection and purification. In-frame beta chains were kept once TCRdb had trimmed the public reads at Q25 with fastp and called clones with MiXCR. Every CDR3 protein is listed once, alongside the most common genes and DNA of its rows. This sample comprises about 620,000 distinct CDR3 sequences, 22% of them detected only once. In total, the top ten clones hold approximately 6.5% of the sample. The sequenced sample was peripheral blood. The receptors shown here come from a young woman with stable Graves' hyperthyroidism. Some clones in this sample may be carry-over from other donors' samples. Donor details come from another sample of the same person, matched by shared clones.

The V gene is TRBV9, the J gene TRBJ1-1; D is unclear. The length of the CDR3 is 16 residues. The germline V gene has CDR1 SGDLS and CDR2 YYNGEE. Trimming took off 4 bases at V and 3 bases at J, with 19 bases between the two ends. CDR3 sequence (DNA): TGTGCCAGCAGCCCCACCGGGCCACCCTGGGACACTGAAGCTTTCTTT. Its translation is CASSPTGPPWDTEAFF.

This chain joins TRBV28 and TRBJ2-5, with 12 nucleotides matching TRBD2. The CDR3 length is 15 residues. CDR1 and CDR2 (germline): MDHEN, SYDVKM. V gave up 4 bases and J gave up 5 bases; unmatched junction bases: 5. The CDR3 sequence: CASSSLAGGSETQYF. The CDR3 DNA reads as TGTGCCAGCAGTTCGCTAGCGGGGGGGAGCGAGACCCAGTACTTC.

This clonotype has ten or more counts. This chain's CDR3 is CSVGGDRINYGYTF. CDR3 bases: TGCAGCGTTGGAGGGGACAGAATTAACTATGGCTACACCTTC. The chain recombines TRBV29-1 with TRBJ1-2; 7 positions agree with TRBD1. The V gene's germline CDR1 is SQVTM and CDR2 ANQGSEA. The CDR3 has 14 residues. The V gene end was trimmed by 4 bases and the J gene end by 1 base; junction bases not matched to a gene: 6.

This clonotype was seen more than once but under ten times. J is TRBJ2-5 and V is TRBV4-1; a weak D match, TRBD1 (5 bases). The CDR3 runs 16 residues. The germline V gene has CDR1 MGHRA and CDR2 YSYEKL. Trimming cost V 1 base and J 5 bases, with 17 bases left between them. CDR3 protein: CASSQVSAAPGETQYF. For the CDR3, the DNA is TGCGCCAGCAGCCAAGTATCCGCGGCCCCAGGGGAGACCCAGTACTTC.

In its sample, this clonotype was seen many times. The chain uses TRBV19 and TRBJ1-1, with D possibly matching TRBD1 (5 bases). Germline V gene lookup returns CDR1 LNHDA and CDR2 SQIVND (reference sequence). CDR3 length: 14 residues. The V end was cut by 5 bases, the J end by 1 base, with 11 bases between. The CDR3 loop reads CASSVGPGNTEAFF. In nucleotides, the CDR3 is TGTGCCAGTAGTGTGGGGCCAGGGAACACTGAAGCTTTCTTT.

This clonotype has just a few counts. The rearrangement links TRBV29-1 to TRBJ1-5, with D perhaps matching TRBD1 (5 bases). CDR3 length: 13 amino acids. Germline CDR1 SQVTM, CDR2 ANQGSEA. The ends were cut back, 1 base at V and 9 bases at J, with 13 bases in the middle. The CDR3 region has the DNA TGCAGCGTTGAAGCCCGGCCGGGGGGGCCCCAGCATTTT. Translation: CSVEARPGGPQHF.

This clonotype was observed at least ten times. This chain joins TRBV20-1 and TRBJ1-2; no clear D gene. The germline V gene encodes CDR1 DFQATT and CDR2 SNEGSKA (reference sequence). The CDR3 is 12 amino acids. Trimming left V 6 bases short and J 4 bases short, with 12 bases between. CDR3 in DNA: TGCAGTGCCCTGGACGAAGTCTATGGCTACACCTTC. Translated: CSALDEVYGYTF.

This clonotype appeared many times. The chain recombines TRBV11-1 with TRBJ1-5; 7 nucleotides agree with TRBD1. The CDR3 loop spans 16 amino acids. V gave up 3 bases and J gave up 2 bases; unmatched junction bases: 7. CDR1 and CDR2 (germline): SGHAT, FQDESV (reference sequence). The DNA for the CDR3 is TGTGCCAGCAGCTTGACAGGGAAGGGGGGCAATCAGCCCCAGCATTTT. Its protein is CASSLTGKGGNQPQHF. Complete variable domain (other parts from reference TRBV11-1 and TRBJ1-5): EAEVAQSPRYKITEKSQAVAFWCDPISGHATLYWYRQILGQGPELLVQFQDESVVDDSQLPKDRFSAERLKGVDSTLKIQPAELGDSAMYLCASSLTGKGGNQPQHFGDGTRLSIL.

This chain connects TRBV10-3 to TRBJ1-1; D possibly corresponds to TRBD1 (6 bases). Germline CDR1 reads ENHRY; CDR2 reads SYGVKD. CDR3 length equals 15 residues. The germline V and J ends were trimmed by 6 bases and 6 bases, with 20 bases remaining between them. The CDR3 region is CAIRDRGQNRAEAFF. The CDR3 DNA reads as TGTGCCATCAGAGACCGAGGACAGAATCGGGCTGAAGCTTTCTTT.

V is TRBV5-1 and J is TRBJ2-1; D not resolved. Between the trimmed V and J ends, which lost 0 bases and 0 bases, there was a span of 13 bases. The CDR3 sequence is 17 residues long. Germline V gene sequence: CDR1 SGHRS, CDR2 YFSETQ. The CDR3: CASSLAIAESSYNEQFF. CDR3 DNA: TGCGCCAGCAGCTTGGCTATTGCGGAAAGCTCCTACAATGAGCAGTTCTTC.

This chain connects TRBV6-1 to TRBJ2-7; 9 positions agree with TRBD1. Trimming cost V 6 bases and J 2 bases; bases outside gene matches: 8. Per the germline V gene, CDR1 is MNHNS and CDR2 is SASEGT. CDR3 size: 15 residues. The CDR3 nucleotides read TGTGCCAGCAGCCTTAACAGGGGGCGAACCTACGAGCAGTACTTC. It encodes CASSLNRGRTYEQYF.

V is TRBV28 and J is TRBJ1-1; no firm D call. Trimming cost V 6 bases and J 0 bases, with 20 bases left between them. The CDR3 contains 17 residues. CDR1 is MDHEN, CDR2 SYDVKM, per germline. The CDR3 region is CASSPQEAMRMNTEAFF. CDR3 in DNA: TGTGCCAGCAGCCCCCAGGAGGCCATGAGAATGAACACTGAAGCTTTCTTT.

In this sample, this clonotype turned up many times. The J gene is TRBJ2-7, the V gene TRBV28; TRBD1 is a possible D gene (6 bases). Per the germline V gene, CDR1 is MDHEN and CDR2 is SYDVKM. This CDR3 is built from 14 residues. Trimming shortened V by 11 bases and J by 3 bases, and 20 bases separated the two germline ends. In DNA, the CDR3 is TGTGCCTCGAATGCCCCGGACAGATACTACGAGCAGTACTTC. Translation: CASNAPDRYYEQYF.

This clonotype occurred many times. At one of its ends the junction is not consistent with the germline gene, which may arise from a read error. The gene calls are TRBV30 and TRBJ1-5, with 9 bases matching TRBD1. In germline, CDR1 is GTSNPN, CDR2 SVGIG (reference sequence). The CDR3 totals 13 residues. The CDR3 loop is CAWSTGGNQPQHF. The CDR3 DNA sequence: TGTGCCTGGAGTACAGGGGGCAATCAACCCCAGCATTTT. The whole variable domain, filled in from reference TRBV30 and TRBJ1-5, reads SQTIHQWPATLVQPVGSPLSLECTVEGTSNPNLYWYRQAAGRGLQLLFYSVGIGQISSEVPQNLSASRPQDRQFILSSKKLLLSDSGFYLCAWSTGGNQPQHFGDGTRLSIL.

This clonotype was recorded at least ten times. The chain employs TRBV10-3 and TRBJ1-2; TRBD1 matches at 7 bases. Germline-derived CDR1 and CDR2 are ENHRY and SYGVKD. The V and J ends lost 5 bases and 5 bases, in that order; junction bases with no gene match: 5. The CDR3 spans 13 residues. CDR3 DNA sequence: TGTGCCATCAGTAGGGAGACAGGGTATGGCTACACCTTC. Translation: CAISRETGYGYTF.

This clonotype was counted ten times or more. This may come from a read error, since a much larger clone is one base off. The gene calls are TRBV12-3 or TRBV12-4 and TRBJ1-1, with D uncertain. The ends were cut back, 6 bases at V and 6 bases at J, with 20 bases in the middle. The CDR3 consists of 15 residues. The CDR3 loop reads CASRVSVLPGSEAFF. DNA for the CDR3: TGTGCCAGCAGAGTATCGGTCCTTCCCGGGTCTGAAGCTTTCTTT.

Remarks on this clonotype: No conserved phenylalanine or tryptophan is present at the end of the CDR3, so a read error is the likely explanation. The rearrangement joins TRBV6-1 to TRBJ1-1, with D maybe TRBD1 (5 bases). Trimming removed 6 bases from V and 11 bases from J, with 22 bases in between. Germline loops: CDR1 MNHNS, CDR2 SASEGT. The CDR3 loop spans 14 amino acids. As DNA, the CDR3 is TGTGCCAGCAGCGAAAGGTGGAGGACAAACTACGCTTTCGTT. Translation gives CASSERWRTNYAFV.

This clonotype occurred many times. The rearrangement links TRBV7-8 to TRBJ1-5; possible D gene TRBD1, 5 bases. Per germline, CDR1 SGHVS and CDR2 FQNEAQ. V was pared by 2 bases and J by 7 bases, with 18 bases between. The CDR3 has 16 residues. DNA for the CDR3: TGTGCCAGCAGCTTATTCATGGGGGATAAGGGCCAGCCCCAGCATTTT. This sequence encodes CASSLFMGDKGQPQHF.

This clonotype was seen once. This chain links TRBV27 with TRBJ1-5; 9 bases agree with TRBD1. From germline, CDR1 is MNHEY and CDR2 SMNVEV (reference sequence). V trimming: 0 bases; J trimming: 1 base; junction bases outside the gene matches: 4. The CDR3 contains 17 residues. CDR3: CASSLSVGQGSNQPQHF. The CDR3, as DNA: TGTGCCAGCAGTTTATCGGTCGGACAGGGGAGCAATCAGCCCCAGCATTTT.

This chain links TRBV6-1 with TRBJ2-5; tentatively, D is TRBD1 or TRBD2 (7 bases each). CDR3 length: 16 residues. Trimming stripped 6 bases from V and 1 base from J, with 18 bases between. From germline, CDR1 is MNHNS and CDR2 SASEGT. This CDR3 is CASREQGRGPQETQYF. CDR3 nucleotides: TGTGCCAGCAGGGAACAGGGGAGGGGGCCCCAAGAGACCCAGTACTTC.

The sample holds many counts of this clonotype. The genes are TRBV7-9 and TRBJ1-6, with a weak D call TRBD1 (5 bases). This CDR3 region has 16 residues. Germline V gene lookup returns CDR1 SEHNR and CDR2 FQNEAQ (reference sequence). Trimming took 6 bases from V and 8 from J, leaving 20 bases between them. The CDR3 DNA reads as TGTGCCAGCAGAGAGCCCGCGGCTAGGGACGATTCACCCCTCCACTTT. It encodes CASREPAARDDSPLHF.

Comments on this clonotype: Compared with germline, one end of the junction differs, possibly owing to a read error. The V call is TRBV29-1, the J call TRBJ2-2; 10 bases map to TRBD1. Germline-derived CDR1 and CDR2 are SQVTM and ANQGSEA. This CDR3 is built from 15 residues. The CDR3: CSVEGTGATTGELFF. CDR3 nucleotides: TGCAGCGTAGAAGGGACAGGGGCAACCACCGGGGAGCTGTTTTTT.

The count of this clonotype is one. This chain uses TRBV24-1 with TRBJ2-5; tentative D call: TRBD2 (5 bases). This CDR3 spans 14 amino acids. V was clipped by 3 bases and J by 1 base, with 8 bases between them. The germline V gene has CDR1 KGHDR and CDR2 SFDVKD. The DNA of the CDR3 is TGTGCCACCAGTGATGGTGGAGGCCAAGAGACCCAGTACTTC. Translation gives CATSDGGGQETQYF.

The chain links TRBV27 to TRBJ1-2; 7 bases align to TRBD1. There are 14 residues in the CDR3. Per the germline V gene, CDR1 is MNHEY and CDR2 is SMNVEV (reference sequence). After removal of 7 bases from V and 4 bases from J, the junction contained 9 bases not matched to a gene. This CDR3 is CASKPTGYSYGYTF. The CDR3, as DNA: TGTGCCAGCAAACCGACAGGGTACAGCTATGGCTACACCTTC.

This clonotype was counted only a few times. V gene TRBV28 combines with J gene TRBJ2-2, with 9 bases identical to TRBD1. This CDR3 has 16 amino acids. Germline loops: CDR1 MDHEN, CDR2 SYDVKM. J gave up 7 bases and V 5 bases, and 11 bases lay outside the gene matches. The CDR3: CASSAGSGQGNGELFF. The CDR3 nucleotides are TGTGCCAGCAGTGCGGGCTCGGGACAGGGTAACGGGGAGCTGTTTTTT.

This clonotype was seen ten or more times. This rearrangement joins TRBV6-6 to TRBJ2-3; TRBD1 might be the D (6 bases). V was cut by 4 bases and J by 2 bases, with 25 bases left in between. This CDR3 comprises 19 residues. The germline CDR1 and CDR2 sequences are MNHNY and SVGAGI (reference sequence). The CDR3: CASSSGVSRGGYLTDTQYF. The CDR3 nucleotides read TGTGCCAGCAGTTCGGGCGTGTCTCGAGGGGGATACCTCACAGATACGCAGTATTTT.